The following is a T cell receptor (beta chain) sequence with its context. Clones were sequenced by immunoSEQ multiplex PCR, and TCRdb holds only the in-frame ones, with some missing. The sample lists 150,000 or so clones, roughly nine tenths occurring once. Trimming took 11 bases from V and 7 from J, leaving 12 bases between them. The germline V gene has CDR1 MNHEY and CDR2 SMNVEV (reference sequence). This CDR3 is built from 11 residues. This specimen comes from a study of T cell responses to AZD1222 COVID-19 vaccine. The source of this sequence is an adult who had recovered from COVID-19. The specimen comprised peripheral blood, sampled after recovery from COVID-19. The gene calls are TRBV27 and TRBJ2-1, with D tentatively TRBD1 (5 bases). The CDR3 here is CACFQGNEQFF. The CDR3 DNA follows: TGTGCCTGCTTCCAGGGAAATGAGCAGTTCTTC.